A single sample is the source of the 16 T cell receptor beta chains below, sequenced in a study of blood T cell repertoires in COVID-19. Profiled with immunoSEQ multiplex PCR; TCRdb holds only in-frame clones, not every one. Of 150,000 or so clones detected, around nine tenths appear once; the ten largest clones hold less than 2%. The sample taken for sequencing was peripheral blood. The receptors originated from a woman aged 55-69 years with acute or convalescent COVID-19.

V and J are TRBV11-2 and TRBJ1-1; perhaps TRBD1 as D (6 bases). CDR1 and CDR2 from the germline V gene are SGHAT and FQNNGV. The CDR3 is 17 residues long. Trimming removed 1 base at V and 0 bases at J, with 15 bases between. CDR3 DNA: TGTGCCAGCAGCTTAGCTGGGGGCTCGGCGGTGAACACTGAAGCTTTCTTT. It translates to CASSLAGGSAVNTEAFF.

This clone was detected only a few times. This sequence joins TRBV28 and TRBJ2-3; 10 bases fit TRBD1. J gave up 1 base and V 6 bases, and 4 bases lay outside the gene matches. From germline, CDR1 is MDHEN and CDR2 SYDVKM. The CDR3 runs to 15 residues. CDR3 residues: CASSPGTGGTDTQYF. The DNA for the CDR3 is TGTGCCAGCAGCCCCGGGACAGGGGGCACAGATACGCAGTATTTT.

The chain couples TRBV3-1 (or the pseudogene TRBV3-2) to TRBJ1-2; D might be TRBD1 (6 bases). CDR3 length equals 14 residues. Trimming removed 0 bases from V and 6 bases from J, with 11 bases in between. Germline CDR1 is LGHDT and CDR2 is YNNKEL (reference sequence). The CDR3 region has the DNA TGTGCCAGCAGCCAAGATTCAGGGGTAAATGGCTACACCTTC. Its translation: CASSQDSGVNGYTF.

The V call is TRBV19, the J call TRBJ1-2; the D is unclear. CDR1 is LNHDA, CDR2 SQIVND, per germline (reference sequence). CDR3 size: 15 residues. Trimming stripped 2 bases from V and 4 bases from J, with 14 bases between. This CDR3 is CASSIIPGPGYGYTF. The CDR3 DNA reads TGTGCCAGTAGTATAATTCCTGGCCCAGGCTATGGCTACACCTTC.

The chain couples TRBV5-1 to TRBJ1-1, with D possibly matching TRBD1 (6 bases). Looked up from germline, CDR1 is SGHRS and CDR2 is YFSETQ. The CDR3 extends over 15 amino acids. V was cut by 0 bases and J by 0 bases, with 9 bases left in between. The CDR3 DNA sequence: TGCGCCAGCAGCTTGGGGGGACATTTGAACACTGAAGCTTTCTTT. The encoded protein is CASSLGGHLNTEAFF.

In DNA, the CDR3 is TGTGCCTGGAGACGAGGGGGCTCCTACAATGAGCAGTTCTTC. Translation: CAWRRGGSYNEQFF. The chain combines TRBV30 with TRBJ2-1; D may be TRBD1 (6 bases). CDR3 size: 14 residues. The V and J ends lost 3 bases and 0 bases respectively, with 9 bases between them. Germline lookup yields CDR1 GTSNPN and CDR2 SVGIG (reference sequence).

This chain's CDR3 is CASTASLGAANEQYF. Written as DNA, the CDR3 is TGTGCCAGCACCGCGTCGTTAGGGGCGGCCAACGAGCAGTACTTC. J is TRBJ2-7 and V is TRBV28; maybe TRBD1 (5 bases). This CDR3 contains 15 residues. Germline-derived CDR1 and CDR2 are MDHEN and SYDVKM. V was clipped by 7 bases and J by 5 bases, with 21 bases between them. Supplemented by reference TRBV28 and TRBJ2-7, the full variable domain reads DVKVTQSSRYLVKRTGEKVFLECVQDMDHENMFWYRQDPGLGLRLIYFSYDVKMKEKGDIPEGYSVSREKKERFSLILESASTNQTSMYLCASTASLGAANEQYFGPGTRLTVT.

The V and J genes are TRBV3-1 (or the pseudogene TRBV3-2) and TRBJ2-7; D is perhaps TRBD1 (6 bases). The CDR3 runs to 15 residues. With 3 bases removed from V and 3 bases from J, the gap between germline ends came to 15 bases. Germline CDR1 is LGHDT and CDR2 is YNNKEL (reference sequence). CDR3 in amino acids: CASSHLRDTVYEQYF. Written as DNA, the CDR3 is TGTGCCAGCAGCCATCTCCGGGACACCGTCTACGAGCAGTACTTC.

The chain links TRBV30 to TRBJ1-1; TRBD1 is a possible D gene (6 bases). V gave up 2 bases and J gave up 2 bases, with 9 bases separating them. Per the germline V gene, CDR1 is GTSNPN and CDR2 is SVGIG (reference sequence). The CDR3 is 13 amino acids. CDR3 amino acids: CAWSRQVNTEAFF. CDR3 nucleotide sequence: TGTGCCTGGAGTAGACAGGTAAACACTGAAGCTTTCTTT.

The sample holds a few counts of this clone. The chain has TRBV9 and TRBJ1-3, with D uncertain. Looked up from germline, CDR1 is SGDLS and CDR2 is YYNGEE. This CDR3 is 16 amino acids long. Deletions cut 0 bases from V and 3 bases from J, with 13 bases between. The CDR3 DNA reads TGTGCCAGCAGCGTAGGGGGAGGGTTTGATGGAAACACCATATATTTT. Translation: CASSVGGGFDGNTIYF.

As to this clone: The same CDR3 also results from other DNA sequences found in this sample. The chain is built from TRBV7-3 and TRBJ1-1; D may be TRBD1 (6 bases). The germline V gene has CDR1 SGHTA and CDR2 FQGTGA. V lost 5 bases and J lost 1, with 8 bases in between. This CDR3 contains 13 residues. The DNA of the CDR3 is TGTGCCAGCAGCCTACAGGGGAACACTGAAGCTTTCTTT. Translating gives CASSLQGNTEAFF.

This chain joins TRBV9 and TRBJ2-2; TRBD1 matches at 10 bases. The CDR3 length is 18 residues. CDR1 and CDR2 (germline): SGDLS, YYNGEE. The trim removed 3 bases at V and 6 bases at J, leaving 14 bases unmatched. The CDR3 bases are TGTGCCAGCAGCGGATCCCCGGGACAGGGGTTCGCCGCCGGGGAGCTGTTTTTT. Translated: CASSGSPGQGFAAGELFF.

This chain links TRBV7-3 with TRBJ2-7, with TRBD2 identical over 8 bases. The CDR3 is 15 residues long. Trimming took 3 bases from V and 2 from J; bases not matched to a gene: 6. CDR1 is SGHTA, CDR2 FQGTGA, per germline. The CDR3: CASSFRGGPPYEQYF. CDR3 in DNA: TGTGCCAGCAGCTTCCGGGGGGGCCCCCCCTACGAGCAGTACTTC.

The chain's CDR3 is CASSLAGTEEQYF. CDR3 bases: TGCGCCAGCAGCTTGGCTGGGACAGAAGAGCAGTACTTC. The chain uses TRBV5-1 and TRBJ2-7; TRBD1 matches 7 bases. The V gene's germline CDR1 is SGHRS and CDR2 YFSETQ. This CDR3 spans 13 amino acids. J lost 7 bases, V lost 0 bases, and 4 bases had no gene match.

This clone appeared a single time. This sample includes further DNA sequences coding for the same CDR3. The chain has TRBV28 and TRBJ1-3; possibly TRBD1 for D (6 bases). The CDR3 sequence is 16 residues long. V was cut by 6 bases and J by 1 base, with 16 bases left in between. CDR1 MDHEN and CDR2 SYDVKM come from the germline V gene. The CDR3 sequence is CASSLPGQGSGNTIYF. In nucleotides, the CDR3 is TGTGCCAGCAGCTTACCTGGCCAGGGGTCTGGAAACACCATATATTTT.

The chain carries TRBV19 and TRBJ1-1; the D gene is possibly TRBD1 (6 bases). This CDR3 contains 16 residues. Germline CDR1 and CDR2: LNHDA and SQIVND (reference sequence). V was pared by 6 bases and J by 1 base, with 18 bases between. The DNA for the CDR3 is TGTGCCAGTAGGCAAGGGGTCACAGGGAGGAACACTGAAGCTTTCTTT. It encodes CASRQGVTGRNTEAFF.